This is a list of T cell receptor beta chains from one sample in a study of blood T cell repertoires in COVID-19. TCRdb keeps only in-frame clones here, not all; method: immunoSEQ multiplex PCR. The data show roughly 360,000 clones, around four fifths seen once. Sequences were obtained from PBMCs or T cells enriched from blood (not recorded which). The receptors here all came from a woman in her forties or fifties who had recovered from COVID-19. The CDR3 runs from the conserved cysteine through the conserved F or W.

TRBV19,TRBJ2-1,CASTNRDRASNEQFF
TRBV11-3,TRBJ1-3,CASRDPGTGGNTIYF
TRBV7-2,TRBJ2-2,CASSLRYRENTGELFF
TRBV9,TRBJ1-3,CASSGRQASGNTIYF
TRBV6-2/TRBV6-3,TRBJ2-1,CASNPPTEIEQFF
TRBV11-2,TRBJ2-1,CASSSPGLAGGPGSNEQFF
TRBV2,TRBJ1-2,CASSEGSSGYGYTF
TRBV14,TRBJ2-3,CASSQDIGGRDTQYF
TRBV5-6,TRBJ1-2,CASSDRIYGYTF
TRBV7-3,TRBJ2-1,CASSPWPGVNEQFF
TRBV5-6,TRBJ1-1,CASSLKGVSFF
TRBV6-5,TRBJ1-1,CASSFGQGNTEAFF
TRBV7-9,TRBJ1-5,CASTGQGDQPQHF
TRBV6-2/TRBV6-3,TRBJ2-1,CASSYLLAGVRNEQFF
TRBV7-2,TRBJ1-3,CASSRAGTETGNTIYF